The rows below give T cell receptor beta chains drawn from one sample of a study of sequential checkpoint blockade in melanoma. The table came from immunoSEQ multiplex PCR; TCRdb's copy has only in-frame clones and leaves some out. Altogether 20,000 to 25,000 clones are present, around 25% being singletons, with the ten largest covering more than 6.5%. Specimen: tumor tissue (inferred from file names), collected from a patient given nivolumab and ipilimumab in sequence. Every receptor here comes from a human donor with melanoma. The CDR3 runs from the conserved cysteine through the conserved F or W. The D gene is left open where the match is weak. Size values are once, few and many counts, or a class for expanded clones, and some rows have none.

size: few; V: TRBV6-8; J: TRBJ1-2; D: NA; CDR3: CASGGINYGYTF; DNA: TGTGCCAGCGGCGGCATTAACTATGGCTACACCTTC
size: medium-sized; V: TRBV6-8; J: TRBJ2-2; D: NA; CDR3: CASSPQFGRELFF; DNA: TGTGCCAGCAGTCCCCAGTTTGGCCGGGAGCTGTTTTTT
size: NA; V: TRBV6-8; J: TRBJ2-6; D: NA; CDR3: CASSLGLPGVLTF; DNA: TGTGCCAGCAGTCTGGGACTCCCCGGCGTCCTGACTTTC
size: few; V: TRBV5-1; J: TRBJ2-5; D: TRBD2; CDR3: CASSLELTSGPAVETQYF; DNA: TGCGCCAGCAGCTTGGAACTGACTAGCGGTCCGGCAGTAGAGACCCAGTACTTC
size: few; V: TRBV6-8; J: TRBJ2-5; D: NA; CDR3: CASSVFRAGQETQYF; DNA: TGTGCCAGCAGCGTTTTTAGGGCGGGCCAAGAGACCCAGTACTTC
size: once; V: TRBV19; J: TRBJ2-1; D: NA; CDR3: CASSASYNEQFF; DNA: TGTGCCAGTAGTGCCTCCTACAATGAGCAGTTCTTC
size: NA; V: TRBV5-1; J: TRBJ1-1; D: NA; CDR3: CASSLYYVEGLNTEAFF; DNA: TGCGCCAGCAGCTTGTACTATGTGGAGGGATTGAACACTGAAGCTTTCTTT
size: many; V: TRBV11-3; J: TRBJ1-5; D: NA; CDR3: CASTVLGGRDQPQHF; DNA: TGTGCCAGCACCGTATTAGGGGGTCGCGATCAGCCCCAGCATTTT
size: few; V: TRBV11-3; J: TRBJ2-7; D: TRBD1; CDR3: CASSPALGTGDGFMVF; DNA: TGTGCCAGCAGCCCTGCCCTCGGGACAGGGGACGGGTTTATGGTATTC
size: few; V: TRBV6-8; J: TRBJ1-2; D: NA; CDR3: CASSPDWRGYTF; DNA: TGTGCCAGCAGCCCTGACTGGAGGGGCTACACCTTC
size: NA; V: TRBV11-3; J: TRBJ1-5; D: NA; CDR3: CASSLEYRLGNQPQHF; DNA: TGTGCCAGCAGCTTAGAATACAGGTTAGGCAATCAGCCCCAGCATTTT
size: few; V: TRBV28; J: TRBJ1-2; D: TRBD1; CDR3: CASSLNRGWYGYTF; DNA: TGTGCCAGCAGTTTGAACAGGGGATGGTATGGCTACACCTTC
size: NA; V: TRBV2; J: TRBJ1-5; D: NA; CDR3: CASSATQGSNQPQHF; DNA: TGTGCCAGCAGTGCGACACAGGGTAGCAATCAGCCCCAGCATTTT
size: few; V: TRBV2; J: TRBJ1-2; D: TRBD1; CDR3: CASSHRQGNSYTF; DNA: TGTGCCAGCAGTCATCGACAGGGTAATAGCTACACCTTC
size: NA; V: TRBV30; J: TRBJ1-6; D: NA; CDR3: CALELWAGSNSPLHF; DNA: TGTGCCCTGGAGTTGTGGGCAGGGAGTAATTCACCCCTCCACTTT
size: NA; V: TRBV19; J: TRBJ2-4; D: TRBD1; CDR3: CASSIRAQGTGKNIQYF; DNA: TGTGCCAGTAGTATTCGGGCACAGGGGACGGGCAAAAACATTCAGTACTTC
size: few; V: TRBV1; J: TRBJ1-2; D: NA; CDR3: CASSQDPGTGANYGYTF; DNA: TGCGCCAGCAGCCAAGATCCGGGGACAGGAGCTAACTATGGCTACACCTTC
size: many; V: TRBV9; J: TRBJ2-7; D: TRBD2; CDR3: CATQPLTSGRSPLEEQYF; DNA: TGTGCTACCCAACCTCTGACTAGCGGGAGAAGTCCCCTAGAGGAGCAGTACTTC
size: NA; V: TRBV28; J: TRBJ2-1; D: TRBD1; CDR3: CASSLTGVDEQFF; DNA: TGTGCCAGCAGTTTAACAGGGGTGGATGAGCAGTTCTTC
size: NA; V: TRBV19; J: TRBJ1-4; D: NA; CDR3: CASTNRVGNEKLFF; DNA: TGTGCCAGTACCAACAGGGTCGGGAATGAAAAACTGTTTTTT
size: NA; V: TRBV9; J: TRBJ1-2; D: TRBD1; CDR3: CASRSGQGDGGYTF; DNA: TGTGCCAGCAGATCGGGACAGGGGGACGGAGGCTACACCTTC
size: NA; V: TRBV29-1; J: TRBJ2-3; D: NA; CDR3: CSVEGGPIGDTQYF; DNA: TGCAGCGTTGAAGGGGGACCTATCGGGGATACGCAGTATTTT
size: NA; V: TRBV30; J: TRBJ2-5; D: NA; CDR3: CAWKFGGAKGETQYF; DNA: TGTGCCTGGAAATTCGGCGGGGCCAAGGGGGAGACCCAGTACTTC
size: NA; V: TRBV9; J: TRBJ2-3; D: NA; CDR3: CASSVGGYTQYF; DNA: TGTGCCAGCAGCGTAGGCGGGTATACGCAGTATTTT
size: NA; V: TRBV19; J: TRBJ2-2; D: NA; CDR3: CASSISGVNTGELFF; DNA: TGTGCCAGTAGTATCTCGGGGGTGAACACCGGGGAGCTGTTTTTT
size: NA; V: TRBV28; J: TRBJ2-6; D: NA; CDR3: CASSFPSVGGANVLTF; DNA: TGTGCCAGCAGTTTCCCCTCGGTTGGAGGGGCCAACGTCCTGACTTTC
size: NA; V: TRBV18; J: TRBJ2-7; D: NA; CDR3: CASSKTENEQYF; DNA: TGTGCCAGCTCAAAGACAGAAAACGAGCAGTACTTC
size: NA; V: TRBV29-1; J: TRBJ2-2; D: NA; CDR3: CSVEGAHTGELFF; DNA: TGCAGCGTTGAAGGGGCTCACACCGGGGAGCTGTTTTTT